This TCR beta chain was observed in a study of blood T cell repertoires in COVID-19. Study at large: Material from acute and convalescent COVID-19 was sourced from the United States, Italy and Spain. PBMCs, B-cell-depleted T cells, or T cells were the source of the cDNA or gDNA that made up the material.

Per the germline V gene, CDR1 is SQVTM and CDR2 is ANQGSEA. The CDR3 runs to 16 residues. After removal of 4 bases from V and 6 bases from J, the junction contained 8 bases not matched to a gene. Recruited during active infection, patients (from Seattle) were subsequently followed longitudinally. Using immunoSEQ multiplex PCR, the repertoire was profiled, and TCRdb retains in-frame clones only, with some absent. The sample lists 60,000 to 70,000 clones; just over 85% were seen once. The rearrangement uses TRBV29-1 and TRBJ2-1; 14 positions agree with TRBD2. Sequenced material: peripheral blood. The receptor comes from a woman aged 55-69 years with COVID-19, enrolled during active disease. The CDR3 loop reads CSVATGTSGSLNEQFF. DNA of the CDR3: TGCAGCGTTGCAACCGGGACTAGCGGGAGTCTCAATGAGCAGTTCTTC.